One and the same sample provided the 3 T cell receptor beta chains below, sequenced in a study of T cell changes during pregnancy in multiple sclerosis. The repertoire was sequenced with immunoSEQ multiplex PCR; TCRdb's copy has only in-frame clones and lacks some. The sample includes roughly 79,000 clones, approximately 90% seen only once; the top ten take approximately 0.41%. This sample comprised CD4+ T cells from peripheral blood mononuclear cells, obtained before pregnancy. The receptors come from a female donor with multiple sclerosis, enrolled in a pregnancy study.

CDR3 DNA sequence: TGTGCCAGCAGTGAGTTTGCAGGGGGCATTTCACCCCTCCACTTT. Translating it yields CASSEFAGGISPLHF. The chain employs TRBV6-1 and TRBJ1-6; 8 bases match TRBD1. The CDR3 runs to 15 residues. The V gene's germline CDR1 is MNHNS and CDR2 SASEGT. With V trimmed by 3 bases and J by 9 bases, 7 bases remained unmatched.

The chain employs TRBV18 and TRBJ1-4; 9 bases are a match to TRBD1. CDR1 KGHSH and CDR2 LQKENI come from the germline V gene. Trimming cost V 3 bases and J 5 bases; bases outside gene matches: 1. This CDR3 spans 14 amino acids. As DNA, the CDR3 is TGTGCCAGCTCACCGGGGACAGGGAATGAAAAACTGTTTTTT. Amino acid sequence: CASSPGTGNEKLFF.

The V gene is TRBV19, the J gene TRBJ1-2; TRBD1 agrees at 9 bases. J was trimmed by 4 bases and V by 5 bases; bases with no gene match: 11. CDR3 size: 16 residues. Germline V gene lookup returns CDR1 LNHDA and CDR2 SQIVND (reference sequence). In DNA, the CDR3 is TGTGCCAGTAGTCCGGAGGGACAGGGACTCTTCTATGGCTACACCTTC. This gives the protein CASSPEGQGLFYGYTF.